This T cell receptor (beta chain) was identified during a study of T cell responses to AZD1222 COVID-19 vaccine. Turning to this clone: Its target is not known.

Study conclusions and caveats: Repertoires were obtained solely post-peak T cell response. With two AZD1222 doses given, Spike-specific TCR breadth and depth both rose.

This table comes from immunoSEQ multiplex PCR, and its TCRdb copy is limited to in-frame clones, with some not included. The table has 52,000 or so clones, 85% to 90% seen once. The CDR3 has 16 residues. The ends were cut back, 6 bases at V and 0 bases at J, with 15 bases in the middle. CDR1 LNHDA and CDR2 SQIVND come from the germline V gene (reference sequence). The gene calls are TRBV19 and TRBJ1-3; D may be TRBD1 (6 bases). Specimen: peripheral blood, collected on day 0 of MenACWY control vaccination. The sequence came from an adult in good health. The CDR3 DNA follows: TGTGCCAGTAGCCCAGGGGCCACAGACTCTGGAAACACCATATATTTT. It yields the protein CASSPGATDSGNTIYF.